This TCR beta chain was found in a study of identical twins. From the 5' RACE reads, TCRdb called clonotypes with MiXCR, one entry per CDR3 protein. The table includes roughly 1.6 million distinct CDR3 sequences, more than 30% detected once. About this clonotype itself: Antigen: not known.

CDR1 is MGHRA, CDR2 YSYEKL, per germline. Trimming left V 5 bases short and J 2 bases short, with 19 bases between. The CDR3 length is 16 residues. Study-wide results and caveats: For cord blood, abundant beta clonotypes had fewer insertions, unlike memory repertoires, which showed none.

This clonotype was sampled from a newborn girl in good health. Sequences were obtained from cord blood. This chain joins TRBV4-1 and TRBJ2-7, with D perhaps TRBD1 (8 bases). The CDR3 DNA follows: TGCGCCAGCAGCGCGACAGGGGAGGGCTTTCCCTACGAGCAGTACTTC. Translated, it gives CASSATGEGFPYEQYF.